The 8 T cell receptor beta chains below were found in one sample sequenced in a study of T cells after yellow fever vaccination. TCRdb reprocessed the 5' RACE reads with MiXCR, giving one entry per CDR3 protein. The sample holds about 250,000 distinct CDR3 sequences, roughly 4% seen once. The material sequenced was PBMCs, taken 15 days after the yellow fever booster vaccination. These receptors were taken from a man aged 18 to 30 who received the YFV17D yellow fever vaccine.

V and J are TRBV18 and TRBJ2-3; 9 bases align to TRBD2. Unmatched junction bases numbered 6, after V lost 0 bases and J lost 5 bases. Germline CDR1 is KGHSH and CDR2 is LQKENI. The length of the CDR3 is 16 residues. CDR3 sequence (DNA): TGTGCCAGCTCACCACCGGGGCAAGCGGGGGGAGATACGCAGTATTTT. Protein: CASSPPGQAGGDTQYF.

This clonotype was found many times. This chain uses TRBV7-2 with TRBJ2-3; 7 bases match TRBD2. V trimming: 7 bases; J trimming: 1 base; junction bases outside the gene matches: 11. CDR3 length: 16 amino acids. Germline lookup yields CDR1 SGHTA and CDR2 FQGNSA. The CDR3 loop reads CASNKVSGVGTDTQYF. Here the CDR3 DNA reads TGTGCCAGCAACAAAGTGAGCGGGGTTGGCACAGATACGCAGTATTTT.

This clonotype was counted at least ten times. For the CDR3, the DNA is TGTGCCAGCAGTTACACCCCCGCGACTCGGGACGGGGAGCTGTTTTTT. Protein product: CASSYTPATRDGELFF. The chain links TRBV6-5 to TRBJ2-2; D perhaps matches TRBD2 (5 bases). Germline V gene lookup returns CDR1 MNHEY and CDR2 SVGAGI. Trimming shortened V by 2 bases and J by 7 bases, and 17 bases separated the two germline ends. The CDR3 runs to 16 residues.

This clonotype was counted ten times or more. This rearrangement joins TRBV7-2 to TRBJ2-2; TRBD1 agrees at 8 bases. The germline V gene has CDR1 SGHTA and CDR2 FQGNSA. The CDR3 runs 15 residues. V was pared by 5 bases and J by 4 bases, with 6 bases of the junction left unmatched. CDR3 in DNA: TGTGCCAGCAGCCAGACAGGGGCGGGCACCGGGGAGCTGTTTTTT. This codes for CASSQTGAGTGELFF.

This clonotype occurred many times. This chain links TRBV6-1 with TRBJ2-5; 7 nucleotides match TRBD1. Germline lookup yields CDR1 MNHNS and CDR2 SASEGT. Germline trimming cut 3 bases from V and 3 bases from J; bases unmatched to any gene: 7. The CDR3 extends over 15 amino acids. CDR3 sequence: CASSDWGQNKETQYF. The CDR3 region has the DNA TGTGCCAGCAGTGATTGGGGACAGAACAAAGAGACCCAGTACTTC.

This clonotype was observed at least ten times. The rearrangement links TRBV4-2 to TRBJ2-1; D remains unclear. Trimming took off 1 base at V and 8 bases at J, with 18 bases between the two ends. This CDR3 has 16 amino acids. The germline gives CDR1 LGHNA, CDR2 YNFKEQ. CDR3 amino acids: CASSQAQDGVMDEQFF. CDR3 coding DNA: TGTGCCAGCAGCCAAGCCCAGGACGGAGTAATGGATGAGCAGTTCTTC.

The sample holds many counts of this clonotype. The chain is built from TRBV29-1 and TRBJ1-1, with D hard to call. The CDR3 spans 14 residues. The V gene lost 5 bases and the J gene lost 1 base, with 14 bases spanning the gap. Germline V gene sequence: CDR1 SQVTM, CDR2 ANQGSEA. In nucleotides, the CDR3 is TGCAGCGTTACTATCGGCAGTTGGAACACTGAAGCTTTCTTT. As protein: CSVTIGSWNTEAFF.

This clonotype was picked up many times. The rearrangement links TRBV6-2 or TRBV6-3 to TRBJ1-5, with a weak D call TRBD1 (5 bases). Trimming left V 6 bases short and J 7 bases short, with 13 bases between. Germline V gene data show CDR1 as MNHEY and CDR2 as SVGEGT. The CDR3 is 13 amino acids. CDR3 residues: CASSTGGLQPQHF. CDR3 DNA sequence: TGTGCCAGCAGCACGGGGGGTTTACAGCCCCAGCATTTT.